This T cell receptor (beta chain) is drawn from a study of T cells after posttransplantation cyclophosphamide. Findings and caveats of the study: TRB overlap between skin or GI tissue T cells and blood was limited. Recipient CMV seropositivity and CMV reactivation strongly tracked TRB clonality.

V was trimmed by 2 bases and J by 5 bases, leaving 10 bases between them. This CDR3 is 14 amino acids long. Germline V CDR1 and CDR2: SGHNT, YYREEE (reference sequence). Sampled 1 year posttransplant, controls received myeloablative marrow transplants, methotrexate and a calcineurin inhibitor. Libraries were prepared by immunoSEQ multiplex PCR; TCRdb keeps only in-frame clonotypes and omits some of them. This table holds 15,000 to 20,000 clones, 80% to 90% found once. Points on this clone: The antigen remains unidentified.

Specimen: PBMCs, collected 441 days after allogeneic stem cell transplant with calcineurin inhibitor and methotrexate. The chain is built from TRBV5-4 and TRBJ2-2, with TRBD1 as a possible D gene (6 bases). This TCR came from a male patient aged 30 to 40 who received an allogeneic stem cell transplant from an unrelated donor, was CMV-positive, and had acute and chronic GVHD. Part of the T cell pool may stem from the graft donor. This chain's CDR3 is CASSFGGGTGELFF. DNA for the CDR3: TGTGCCAGCAGCTTTGGGGGCGGGACCGGGGAGCTGTTTTTT.